The sequence of this TCR beta chain was determined in a study of blood T cell repertoires in COVID-19. Study background: Both acute and convalescent COVID-19 samples were obtained from the United States, Italy and Spain. From T cells, B-cell-depleted T cells, or PBMCs came the material, which was cDNA or gDNA.

This CDR3 comprises 15 residues. Germline V gives CDR1 SGHTA, CDR2 FQGTGA. Trimming removed 5 bases at V and 4 bases at J, with 14 bases between. Per the original data handling: Estimation of nucleated cell counts was performed using reference gene primer amplification. Sequenced by immunoSEQ multiplex PCR; TCRdb stores in-frame clones only, minus some. V and J calls and clone size are those listed in that table; D and trimming were worked out from the DNA. The repertoire has 90,000 to 95,000 clones, about 90% of them found once; the top ten carry 7.5% to 9.5%. The TCR sequence derives from a woman between 70 and 85 years old with acute or convalescent COVID-19. The chain uses TRBV7-3 and TRBJ2-2; D unresolved. The sample consisted of peripheral blood. The CDR3, as DNA: TGTGCCAGCAGCAAGAGTCGTAGTGCCACCGGGGAGCTGTTTTTT. It translates to CASSKSRSATGELFF.